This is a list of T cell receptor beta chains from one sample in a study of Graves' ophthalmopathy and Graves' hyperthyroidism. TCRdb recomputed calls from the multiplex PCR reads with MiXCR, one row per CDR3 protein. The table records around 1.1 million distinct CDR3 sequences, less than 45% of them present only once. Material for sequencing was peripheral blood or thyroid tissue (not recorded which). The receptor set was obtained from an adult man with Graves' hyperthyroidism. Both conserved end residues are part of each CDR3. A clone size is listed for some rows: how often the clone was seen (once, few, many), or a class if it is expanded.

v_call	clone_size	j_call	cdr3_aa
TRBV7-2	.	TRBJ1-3	CASSSLNSGNTIYF
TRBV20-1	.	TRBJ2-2	CSASAGLWGGELFF
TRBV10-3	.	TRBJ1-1	CASSYQGWNTEAFF
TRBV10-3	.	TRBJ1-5	CAISEDSHQPQHF
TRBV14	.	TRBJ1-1	CASSLATGVYTEAFF
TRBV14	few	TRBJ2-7	CASSQIGQGYEQYF
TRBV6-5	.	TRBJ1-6	CASSPQPGTGTLHF
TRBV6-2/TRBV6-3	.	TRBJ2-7	CATREGGYEQYF
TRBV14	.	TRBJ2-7	CASSQDSPTEQYF
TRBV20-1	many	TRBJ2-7	CSAPAISYEQYF
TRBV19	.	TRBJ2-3	CASSRTRNTDTQYF
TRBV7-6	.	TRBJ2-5	CASSFGPVTETQYF
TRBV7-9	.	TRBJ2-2	CASVGNTGELFF
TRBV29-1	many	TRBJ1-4	CSAGEVEKLFF
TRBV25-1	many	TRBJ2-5	CASSERGGGETQYF
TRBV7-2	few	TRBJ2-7	CASSATSGLYEQYF
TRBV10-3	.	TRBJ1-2	CAISESGDENYGYTF
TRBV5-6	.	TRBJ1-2	CASSSDMSHGYTF
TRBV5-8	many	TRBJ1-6	CASSSQGGNSPLHF
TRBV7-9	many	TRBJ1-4	CASSLGETTNEKLFF
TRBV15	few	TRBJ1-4	CATSRFPGTGGGMSEKLFF
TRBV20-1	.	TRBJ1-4	CSAPNPGFNEKLFF
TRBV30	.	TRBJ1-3	CAWKGGSGNTIYF
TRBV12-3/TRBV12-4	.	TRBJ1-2	CASKDSSPNYGYTF
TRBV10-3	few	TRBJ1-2	CASGPGQILVYGYTF
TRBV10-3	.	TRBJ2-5	CASQGTGPMGETQYF
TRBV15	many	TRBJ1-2	CATSSLPAGSYGYTF
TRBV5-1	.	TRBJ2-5	CASSLDGTGPQETQYF
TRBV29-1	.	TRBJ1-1	CSVRDRDTEAFF